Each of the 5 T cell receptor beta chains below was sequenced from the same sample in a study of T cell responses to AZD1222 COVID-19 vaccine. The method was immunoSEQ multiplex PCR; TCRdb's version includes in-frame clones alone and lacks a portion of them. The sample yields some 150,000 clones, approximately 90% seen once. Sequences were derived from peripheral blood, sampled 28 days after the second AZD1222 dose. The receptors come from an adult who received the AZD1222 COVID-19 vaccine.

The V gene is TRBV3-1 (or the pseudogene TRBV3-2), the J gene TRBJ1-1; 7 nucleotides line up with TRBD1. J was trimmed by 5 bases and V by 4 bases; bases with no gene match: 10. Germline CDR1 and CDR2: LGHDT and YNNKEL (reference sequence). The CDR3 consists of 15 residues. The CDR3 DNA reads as TGTGCCAGCAGCCCTCAGGGAGGGGGCGAAACTGAAGCTTTCTTT. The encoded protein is CASSPQGGGETEAFF.

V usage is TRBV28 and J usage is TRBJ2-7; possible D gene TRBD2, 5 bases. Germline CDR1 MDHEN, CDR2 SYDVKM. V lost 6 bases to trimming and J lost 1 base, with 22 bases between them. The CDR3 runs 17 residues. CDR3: CASSYPRRRFRSYEQYF. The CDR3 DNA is TGTGCCAGCAGCTACCCCCGCCGGAGGTTTAGATCCTACGAGCAGTACTTC.

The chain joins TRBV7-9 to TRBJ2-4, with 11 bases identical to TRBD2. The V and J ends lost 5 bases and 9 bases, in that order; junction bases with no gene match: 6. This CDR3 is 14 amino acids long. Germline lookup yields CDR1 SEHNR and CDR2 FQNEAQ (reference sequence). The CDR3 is CASSPTSGRGIQYF. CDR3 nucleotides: TGTGCCAGCAGCCCAACTAGCGGGAGAGGCATTCAGTACTTC.

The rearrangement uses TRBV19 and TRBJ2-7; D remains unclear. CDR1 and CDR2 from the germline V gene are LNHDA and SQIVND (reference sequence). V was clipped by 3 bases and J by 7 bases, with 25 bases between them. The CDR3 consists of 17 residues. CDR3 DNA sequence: TGTGCCAGTAGTATTGGGCCAGATGGTTTGTGGTCGAGGGAGCAGTACTTC. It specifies CASSIGPDGLWSREQYF.

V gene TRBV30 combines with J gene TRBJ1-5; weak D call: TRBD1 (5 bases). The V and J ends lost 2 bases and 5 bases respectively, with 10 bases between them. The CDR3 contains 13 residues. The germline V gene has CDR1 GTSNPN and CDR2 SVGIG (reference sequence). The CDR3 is CAWSLQGDQPQHF. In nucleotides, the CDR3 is TGTGCCTGGAGTCTCCAGGGAGATCAGCCCCAGCATTTT.